The rows below give T cell receptor beta chains drawn from one sample of a study of Graves' ophthalmopathy and Graves' hyperthyroidism. TCRdb reprocessed the multiplex PCR reads with MiXCR, giving one entry per CDR3 protein. The sample consists of more than 1,000,000 distinct CDR3 sequences, 35% to 40% of them appearing once. The specimen sequenced was peripheral blood or thyroid tissue (not recorded which). The receptors originated from an adult man with Graves' hyperthyroidism. The CDR3 runs from the conserved cysteine through the conserved F or W.

V gene: TRBV10-2
J gene: TRBJ1-1
CDR3 protein: CASSQEVAENTEAFF

V gene: TRBV7-9
J gene: TRBJ1-1
CDR3 protein: CASSPGGAGGATEAFF

V gene: TRBV15
J gene: TRBJ2-7
CDR3 protein: CATSPRDRVYEQYF

V gene: TRBV7-9
J gene: TRBJ2-7
CDR3 protein: CASSLVATHKIEQYF

V gene: TRBV9
J gene: TRBJ2-5
CDR3 protein: CASSDPHRGQETQYF

V gene: TRBV10-2
J gene: TRBJ1-1
CDR3 protein: CASSGWDGPTEAFF

V gene: TRBV12-3/TRBV12-4
J gene: TRBJ1-5
CDR3 protein: CASSLGAGRPSNQPQHF

V gene: TRBV5-1
J gene: TRBJ2-5
CDR3 protein: CASSYGLEETQYF

V gene: TRBV7-9
J gene: TRBJ2-2
CDR3 protein: CASSRIAGTNTGELFF

V gene: TRBV3-1
J gene: TRBJ2-5
CDR3 protein: CASSQPGVLRGTQYF

V gene: TRBV29-1
J gene: TRBJ2-5
CDR3 protein: CSVEGVETQYF

V gene: TRBV12-3/TRBV12-4
J gene: TRBJ1-2
CDR3 protein: CASSSSPSGHANYGYTF

V gene: TRBV7-2
J gene: TRBJ2-7
CDR3 protein: CASSTGTSGSSEQYF

V gene: TRBV29-1
J gene: TRBJ1-2
CDR3 protein: CSVEPGLNYGYTF

V gene: TRBV11-2
J gene: TRBJ2-6
CDR3 protein: CASSGGLGGANVLTF

V gene: TRBV12-3/TRBV12-4
J gene: TRBJ1-1
CDR3 protein: CATSLLGANHAFF

V gene: TRBV7-8
J gene: TRBJ2-7
CDR3 protein: CASSLGPGYYEQYF

V gene: TRBV10-2
J gene: TRBJ1-1
CDR3 protein: CASSVYSTTEAFF

V gene: TRBV4-1
J gene: TRBJ2-7
CDR3 protein: CASSAGTGNYEQYF

V gene: TRBV5-5
J gene: TRBJ1-1
CDR3 protein: CASSLVGVGNTEAFF

V gene: TRBV7-2
J gene: TRBJ2-2
CDR3 protein: CASSLDGGRSTGELFF

V gene: TRBV11-2
J gene: TRBJ1-1
CDR3 protein: CASSRSPGKNTEAFF

V gene: TRBV7-8
J gene: TRBJ1-1
CDR3 protein: CASSRNRAGTEAFF

V gene: TRBV7-2
J gene: TRBJ2-5
CDR3 protein: CASSQAGKTQETQYF

V gene: TRBV2
J gene: TRBJ1-6
CDR3 protein: CASSVYSPLHF

V gene: TRBV7-9
J gene: TRBJ2-5
CDR3 protein: CASSFAGTGSNQPQYF

V gene: TRBV4-3
J gene: TRBJ1-6
CDR3 protein: CASSRATDNSPLHF

V gene: TRBV10-2
J gene: TRBJ2-7
CDR3 protein: CASSDGGWDYEQYF

V gene: TRBV30
J gene: TRBJ1-5
CDR3 protein: CAWSVSSISNQPQHF

V gene: TRBV12-3/TRBV12-4
J gene: TRBJ2-5
CDR3 protein: CATRDSKETQYF

V gene: TRBV7-8
J gene: TRBJ1-5
CDR3 protein: CASSLVGRGQETQHF

V gene: TRBV6-5
J gene: TRBJ2-5
CDR3 protein: CASGWGQYVQTQYF

V gene: TRBV7-9
J gene: TRBJ2-7
CDR3 protein: CASSFSATSSYEQYF

V gene: TRBV12-3/TRBV12-4
J gene: TRBJ1-5
CDR3 protein: CASSLSGLSNQPQHF

V gene: TRBV7-9
J gene: TRBJ2-5
CDR3 protein: CASSGRVSETQYF

V gene: TRBV7-9
J gene: TRBJ2-2
CDR3 protein: CASSLGRTTNTGELFF

V gene: TRBV2
J gene: TRBJ1-5
CDR3 protein: CASSELYGGIVNQPQHF

V gene: TRBV9
J gene: TRBJ2-2
CDR3 protein: CASSVSRLAGTGELFF

V gene: TRBV9
J gene: TRBJ1-5
CDR3 protein: CASSAGDRLNQPQHF

V gene: TRBV4-3
J gene: TRBJ2-7
CDR3 protein: CASSQDSTGRPNEQYF

V gene: TRBV19
J gene: TRBJ2-5
CDR3 protein: CASGGETQYF

V gene: TRBV7-2
J gene: TRBJ2-7
CDR3 protein: CASGTAPGTYEQYF

V gene: TRBV6-6
J gene: TRBJ1-5
CDR3 protein: CASTGRQQSNQPQHF

V gene: TRBV29-1
J gene: TRBJ1-2
CDR3 protein: CSAGRDYDYTF

V gene: TRBV7-8
J gene: TRBJ2-7
CDR3 protein: CASSSPPSGSYEQYF

V gene: TRBV9
J gene: TRBJ1-5
CDR3 protein: CASSQGPPLGNQPQHF

V gene: TRBV11-2
J gene: TRBJ2-7
CDR3 protein: CASSEPGTLYEQYF

V gene: TRBV28
J gene: TRBJ1-6
CDR3 protein: CASSSQGGRDNSPLHF

V gene: TRBV5-4
J gene: TRBJ2-7
CDR3 protein: CASSPGGRLSYEQYF

V gene: TRBV9
J gene: TRBJ2-7
CDR3 protein: CASHIAGTNRIYEQYF

V gene: TRBV6-6
J gene: TRBJ2-7
CDR3 protein: CASRSGQGNYEQYF

V gene: TRBV6-2/TRBV6-3
J gene: TRBJ1-1
CDR3 protein: CASSYSFSSGANTEAFF

V gene: TRBV20-1
J gene: TRBJ2-2
CDR3 protein: CSARVRGRLAGELFF

V gene: TRBV10-3
J gene: TRBJ1-3
CDR3 protein: CAISKGNTIYF

V gene: TRBV6-5
J gene: TRBJ2-6
CDR3 protein: CASLRDLSGANVLTF

V gene: TRBV6-6
J gene: TRBJ2-5
CDR3 protein: CASKRDLQETQYF

V gene: TRBV2
J gene: TRBJ2-5
CDR3 protein: CASILAGETQYF

V gene: TRBV15
J gene: TRBJ2-5
CDR3 protein: CATSEGQPDCKYF

V gene: TRBV20-1
J gene: TRBJ2-7
CDR3 protein: CSAVGDYEQYF